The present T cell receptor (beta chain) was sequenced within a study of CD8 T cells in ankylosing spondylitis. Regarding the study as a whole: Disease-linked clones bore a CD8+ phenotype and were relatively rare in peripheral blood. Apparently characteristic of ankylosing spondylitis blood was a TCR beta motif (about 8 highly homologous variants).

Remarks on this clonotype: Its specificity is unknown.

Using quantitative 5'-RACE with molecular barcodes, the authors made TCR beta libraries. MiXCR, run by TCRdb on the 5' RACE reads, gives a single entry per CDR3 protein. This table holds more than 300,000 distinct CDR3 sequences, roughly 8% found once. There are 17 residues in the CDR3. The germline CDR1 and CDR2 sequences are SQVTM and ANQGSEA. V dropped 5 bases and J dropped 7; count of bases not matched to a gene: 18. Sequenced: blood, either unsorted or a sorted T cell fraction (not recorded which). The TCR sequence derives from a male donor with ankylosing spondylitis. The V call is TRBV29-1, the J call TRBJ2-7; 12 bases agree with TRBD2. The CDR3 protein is CSVRGTEGLAGSGEQYF. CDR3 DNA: TGCAGCGTTCGCGGGACCGAAGGACTAGCGGGGTCTGGGGAGCAGTACTTC.